The source of this TCR beta chain is a study of T-cell memory formation after mild COVID-19. Study as a whole: Clusters of TCRs were largely donor specific.

Using its own MiXCR run on the 5' RACE reads, TCRdb lists one record per CDR3 protein. Of roughly 150,000 distinct CDR3 sequences in the sample, roughly 13% were seen once. Study-level findings and limits: The appearance of some responding clones in pre-infection memory suggested that cross-reactive memory joined. Day 37-peaking second-wave clones had unconfirmed SARS-CoV-2 specificity.

The length of the CDR3 is 15 residues. Germline V gene lookup returns CDR1 KGHSH and CDR2 LQKENI. The V gene lost 0 bases and the J gene lost 2 bases, with 9 bases spanning the gap. This clonotype occurred a few times. The antigen is undetermined. The chain joins TRBV18 to TRBJ2-3; unclear D gene. This receptor was obtained from a man between 18 and 29 years old who had mild COVID-19 (a few samples of this study predate the infection). Cell type and time point are not known. Sequenced material: PBMCs or a T cell subset sorted from them (not recorded which). The CDR3 loop reads CASSPPGSITDTQYF. In nucleotides, the CDR3 is TGTGCCAGCTCACCACCTGGGTCTATCACAGATACGCAGTATTTT.